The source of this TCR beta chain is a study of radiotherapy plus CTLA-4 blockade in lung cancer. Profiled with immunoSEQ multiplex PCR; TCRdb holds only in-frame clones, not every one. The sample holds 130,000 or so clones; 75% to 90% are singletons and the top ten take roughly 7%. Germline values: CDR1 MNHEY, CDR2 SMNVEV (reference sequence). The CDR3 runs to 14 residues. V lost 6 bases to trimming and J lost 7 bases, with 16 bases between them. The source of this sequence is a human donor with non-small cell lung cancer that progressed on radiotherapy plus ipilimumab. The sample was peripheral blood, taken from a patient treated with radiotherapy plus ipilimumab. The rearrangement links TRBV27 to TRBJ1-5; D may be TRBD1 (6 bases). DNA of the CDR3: TGTGCCAGCAGGTCTCCAGGGGCGGGACAGCCCCAGCATTTT. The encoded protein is CASRSPGAGQPQHF.